These 11 T cell receptor beta chains were all obtained from the same sample, sequenced in a study of Ad26.COV2.S vaccination and SARS-CoV-2 variants. Sample treatment: some 20 received Ad26.COV2.S at low or high dose, single or two shots; about 5 received placebo; per-sample allocation not given. Samples were taken on day 63 after the first vaccine or placebo injection. Sequencing was performed with immunoSEQ multiplex PCR; in TCRdb, only in-frame clones are kept and a portion is missing. The table lists 400,000 to 450,000 clones, around 91% of them singletons. This specimen was peripheral blood, taken in a trial of Ad26.COV2.S vaccine versus placebo. The receptors here all came from a person between 18 and 65 years old who received the Ad26.COV2.S COVID-19 vaccine or a placebo.

This chain uses TRBV4-2 with TRBJ2-2; 15 bases line up with TRBD2. Trimming at V came to 0 bases and at J to 5 bases, leaving 10 bases not matched to a gene. This CDR3 region has 20 residues. Germline-derived CDR1 and CDR2 are LGHNA and YNFKEQ. CDR3 residues: CASSQEGTSGRLLGTGELFF. The CDR3 coding sequence is TGTGCCAGCAGCCAAGAAGGGACTAGCGGGAGGTTATTAGGGACCGGGGAGCTGTTTTTT.

The V call is TRBV13, the J call TRBJ2-2, with a weak D call TRBD1 (5 bases). This CDR3 spans 13 amino acids. Germline V lookup: CDR1 PRHDT, CDR2 FYEKMQ (reference sequence). V lost 0 bases, J lost 7 bases, and 6 bases lay in between. The CDR3 region is CASSLGQGGELFF. The CDR3 DNA follows: TGTGCCAGCAGCTTAGGCCAGGGCGGGGAGCTGTTTTTT.

J is TRBJ2-1 and V is TRBV3-1 (or the pseudogene TRBV3-2); 14 bases match TRBD2. J was trimmed by 7 bases and V by 7 bases; bases with no gene match: 9. Per germline, CDR1 LGHDT and CDR2 YNNKEL (reference sequence). This CDR3 is built from 16 residues. Here the CDR3 reads CASKGLAGGGRNEQFF. The CDR3 coding sequence is TGTGCCAGCAAAGGACTAGCGGGAGGTGGACGGAATGAGCAGTTCTTC.

The chain uses TRBV18 and TRBJ2-1; D is possibly TRBD1 or TRBD2 (5 bases each). V dropped 3 bases and J dropped 6 bases, with 15 bases sitting between them. Per the germline V gene, CDR1 is KGHSH and CDR2 is LQKENI. This CDR3 comprises 15 residues. In DNA, the CDR3 is TGTGCCAGCTCACCGACGGGACGCCAGGTCAATGAGCAGTTCTTC. Translation gives CASSPTGRQVNEQFF.

This CDR3 is CASSVAGGEAGGFYEQYF. CDR3 nucleotide sequence: TGTGCCAGCAGTGTTGCAGGGGGCGAAGCGGGAGGCTTCTACGAGCAGTACTTC. This chain uses TRBV6-1 with TRBJ2-7, with D maybe TRBD2 (9 bases). The CDR3 length is 18 residues. The germline CDR1 and CDR2 sequences are MNHNS and SASEGT. V shed 4 bases and J shed 3 bases, with 25 bases lying between them.

This chain joins TRBV2 and TRBJ1-6; 11 bases are shared with TRBD1. The V and J ends lost 8 bases and 2 bases, in that order; junction bases with no gene match: 5. The CDR3 loop spans 16 amino acids. From germline, CDR1 is SNHLY and CDR2 FYNNEI. The CDR3 loop reads CASGGQGAAYNSPLHF. The CDR3 coding sequence is TGTGCCAGCGGCGGACAGGGGGCCGCCTATAATTCACCCCTCCACTTT.

This rearrangement joins TRBV7-9 to TRBJ2-1, with TRBD2 matching 11 bases. V dropped 6 bases and J dropped 4; count of bases not matched to a gene: 8. CDR1 SEHNR and CDR2 FQNEAQ come from the germline V gene (reference sequence). CDR3 length: 16 amino acids. The CDR3 loop is CASRHSSGRFYNEQFF. The CDR3 DNA follows: TGTGCCAGCAGACATTCTAGCGGGAGGTTTTACAATGAGCAGTTCTTC.

The chain recombines TRBV3-1 (or the pseudogene TRBV3-2) with TRBJ1-1; 9 bases are shared with TRBD1. Germline trimming cut 3 bases from V and 5 bases from J; bases unmatched to any gene: 4. Germline loops: CDR1 LGHDT, CDR2 YNNKEL (reference sequence). CDR3 length: 14 amino acids. The CDR3 nucleotides are TGTGCCAGCAGCCAGACAGGGGGAGGGACTGAAGCTTTCTTT. Protein sequence: CASSQTGGGTEAFF.

The CDR3 nucleotides read TGTGCCAGCAGCTTAGAGAGGGGCACTGAAGCTTTCTTT. Protein: CASSLERGTEAFF. The genes are TRBV11-3 and TRBJ1-1; the D gene is possibly TRBD1 (5 bases). V was pared by 0 bases and J by 4 bases, with 6 bases between. Looked up from germline, CDR1 is SGHNT and CDR2 is YENEEA. The CDR3 spans 13 residues.

The chain uses TRBV10-3 and TRBJ2-2; 7 bases line up with TRBD2. The CDR3 spans 17 residues. With 2 bases clipped from V and 1 base from J, the junction kept 7 bases outside the gene matches. Per the germline V gene, CDR1 is ENHRY and CDR2 is SYGVKD. In DNA, the CDR3 is TGTGCCATCAGTGAGGGGGGAGGGATGATGAACACCGGGGAGCTGTTTTTT. Its translation is CAISEGGGMMNTGELFF.

V is TRBV9 and J is TRBJ2-1, with TRBD2 matching 8 bases. In germline, CDR1 is SGDLS, CDR2 YYNGEE. V shed 0 bases and J 2 bases; nucleotides not matched to a gene: 1. The CDR3 is 15 residues long. CDR3 in DNA: TGTGCCAGCAGCGTAGCAGCGGGAGCCTACAATGAGCAGTTCTTC. Translating it yields CASSVAAGAYNEQFF.